The rows below give T cell receptor beta chains drawn from one sample of a study of blood T cell repertoires in COVID-19. Clones were read by immunoSEQ multiplex PCR, and TCRdb kept only the in-frame ones, dropping some. The sample includes roughly 39,000 clones, 87% of them seen just once. The sequenced sample consisted of peripheral blood. Receptor source: an elderly woman with active COVID-19. The CDR3 runs from the conserved cysteine through the conserved F or W. The D gene is left open where the match is weak. Not all rows give a size; the values are once, few, many and, for expanded clones, a class.

v_gene	j_gene	abundance	d_gene	CDR3nt	CDR3aa
TRBV5-1	TRBJ2-7	-	-	TGCGCCAGCAGCTTTACGGGACTTGCCTACGAGCAGTACTTC	CASSFTGLAYEQYF
TRBV18	TRBJ2-5	few	TRBD2	TGTGCCAGCTCACCAAGGAGCGGGGGGCCACAAGAGACCCAGTACTTC	CASSPRSGGPQETQYF
TRBV15	TRBJ1-4	-	-	TGTGCCACCGGGGGGACCACTAATGAAAAACTGTTTTTT	CATGGTTNEKLFF
TRBV28	TRBJ1-2	-	TRBD1	TGTGCCAGCAGTCTGACAGGGCATGGTGGCTACACCTTC	CASSLTGHGGYTF
TRBV12-3/TRBV12-4	TRBJ2-1	-	-	TGTGCCAGCTCCTCCCTACAGGGAAATGAGCAGTTCTTC	CASSSLQGNEQFF
TRBV6-5	TRBJ1-5	-	-	TGTGCCAGCAGTTACCAACCATGGCCATGGAGCCCCCAGCATTTT	CASSYQPWPWSPQHF
TRBV24-1	TRBJ2-5	-	-	TGTGCCACCAGTGATTCCCCAGAAGAGACCCAGTACTTC	CATSDSPEETQYF
TRBV5-4	TRBJ2-3	-	-	TGTGCCAGCAGCTTGATTCTGGGGGGATCAGATACGCAGTATTTT	CASSLILGGSDTQYF
TRBV4-1	TRBJ2-4	-	-	TGCGCCAGCAGCCAAGAACCCCGAGGGATAGCCAAAAACATTCAGTACTTC	CASSQEPRGIAKNIQYF
TRBV28	TRBJ2-7	-	TRBD1	TGTGCCAGCAGGGGGACAGGGCCGTCCTACGAGCAGTACTTC	CASRGTGPSYEQYF
TRBV25-1	TRBJ1-1	-	-	TGTGCCAGCAGTGAATTACTTGGTACTGAAGCTTTCTTT	CASSELLGTEAFF
TRBV18	TRBJ1-5	-	-	TGTGCCAGCTCACCAACCCCCGGGGGCAATCAGCCCCAGCATTTT	CASSPTPGGNQPQHF
TRBV4-3	TRBJ1-6	-	-	TGCGCCAGCAGCCAAGACGGGAGCTCCTATAATTCACCCCTCCACTTT	CASSQDGSSYNSPLHF
TRBV19	TRBJ1-1	-	TRBD1	TGTGCCAGTGCCGGACAGGGGTTAACTGAAGCTTTCTTT	CASAGQGLTEAFF
TRBV19	TRBJ2-1	-	TRBD1	TGTGCCAGTAGTATGGGGACAGACTCCCCCTACAATGAGCAGTTCTTC	CASSMGTDSPYNEQFF
TRBV3-1/TRBV3-2	TRBJ2-3	-	-	TGTGCCAGCAGCCAATTTGGCGGGGGCACAGATACGCAGTATTTT	CASSQFGGGTDTQYF
TRBV5-1	TRBJ2-1	-	TRBD2	TGCGCCAGCAGCCCAATAGCGGGGGGCTACAATGAGCAGTTCTTC	CASSPIAGGYNEQFF
TRBV11-1	TRBJ1-1	-	TRBD1	TGTGCCAGCAGCATCACAGGGGAGGTGAACACTGAAGCTTTCTTT	CASSITGEVNTEAFF
TRBV6-6	TRBJ1-1	-	-	TGTGCCAGCAGGAGACATCAGGGACAGAACACTGAAGCTTTCTTT	CASRRHQGQNTEAFF
TRBV23-1	TRBJ1-6	few	-	TGCGCCAGCACTCAGGCCCGGAGCTCCTATAATTCACCCCTCCACTTT	CASTQARSSYNSPLHF
TRBV10-3	TRBJ1-2	-	TRBD1	TGTGCCATATCAGGGGGTCTCAACTATGGCTACACCTTC	CAISGGLNYGYTF
TRBV5-8	TRBJ2-1	-	TRBD1	TGTGCCAGCAGCTTGGGAGGGACAGGGACCAGTTACAATGAGCAGTTCTTC	CASSLGGTGTSYNEQFF
TRBV7-2	TRBJ1-5	-	TRBD1	TGTGCCAGCAGCTTAGACCCGGGACAGCCTCAGCCCCAGCATTTT	CASSLDPGQPQPQHF
TRBV11-3	TRBJ1-2	-	TRBD1	TGTGCCAGCAGCTTTCTACCTGGGACAGGGACTCACGGGTTCTATGGCTACACCTTC	CASSFLPGTGTHGFYGYTF
TRBV7-6	TRBJ1-1	-	-	TGTGCCAGCAGCTCCTCCGTACAGGGAAACACTGAAGCTTTCTTT	CASSSSVQGNTEAFF
TRBV15	TRBJ1-1	-	TRBD1	TGTGCCACCAGCAGAGATAGGACAGGGGGCCTTAGTGTTTTCTTT	CATSRDRTGGLSVFF
TRBV4-3	TRBJ2-3	-	-	TGCGCCAGCAGCCAAGCGACAGAAGCGACAGATACGCAGTATTTT	CASSQATEATDTQYF
TRBV5-3	TRBJ2-3	-	-	TGTGCCAGAAGCTTGGGGACTAGCACAGATACGCAGTATTTT	CARSLGTSTDTQYF
TRBV7-2	TRBJ1-5	-	-	TGTGCCAGCAGCCAGGACGGGAATCCCCAGCCCCAGCATTTT	CASSQDGNPQPQHF
TRBV19	TRBJ1-2	-	-	TGTGCCAGTAGGGGGGAGGATAACTATGGCTACACCTTC	CASRGEDNYGYTF
TRBV29-1	TRBJ1-2	-	-	TGCAGCGTTGAAGATCCTGGACAGCCTTATGGCTACACCTTC	CSVEDPGQPYGYTF
TRBV6-5	TRBJ2-7	once	-	TGTGCCACCCGTTCTTTTGAGGAGCAGTACTTC	CATRSFEEQYF
TRBV7-3	TRBJ2-3	-	TRBD2	TGTGCCAGCAGCCCCCCCCCTAGCGGGGGAACAGATACGCAGTATTTT	CASSPPPSGGTDTQYF
TRBV5-1	TRBJ2-1	-	TRBD2	TGCGCCAGCAGCACCGGGACTAACAACTACAATGAGCAGTTCTTC	CASSTGTNNYNEQFF
TRBV11-3	TRBJ2-5	-	-	TGTGCCAGCAGCTTAGCGGGGGGCAGTTCGGTCCAAGAGACCCAGTACTTC	CASSLAGGSSVQETQYF
TRBV3-1/TRBV3-2	TRBJ2-1	-	-	TGTGCCAGCAGCCAACCCCCAGCGGGCTACAATGAGCAGTTCTTC	CASSQPPAGYNEQFF
TRBV19	TRBJ2-4	-	-	TGTGCCAGTAGTATAGGGGGCCAAAACATTCAGTACTTC	CASSIGGQNIQYF
TRBV19	TRBJ2-7	-	TRBD1	TGTGCCAGTAGTACCGGGACAGGGGAATTTCCCTACGAGCAGTACTTC	CASSTGTGEFPYEQYF
TRBV3-1/TRBV3-2	TRBJ1-6	-	-	TGTGCCAGCAGCCCCCGACAGGATAATTCACCCCTCCACTTT	CASSPRQDNSPLHF